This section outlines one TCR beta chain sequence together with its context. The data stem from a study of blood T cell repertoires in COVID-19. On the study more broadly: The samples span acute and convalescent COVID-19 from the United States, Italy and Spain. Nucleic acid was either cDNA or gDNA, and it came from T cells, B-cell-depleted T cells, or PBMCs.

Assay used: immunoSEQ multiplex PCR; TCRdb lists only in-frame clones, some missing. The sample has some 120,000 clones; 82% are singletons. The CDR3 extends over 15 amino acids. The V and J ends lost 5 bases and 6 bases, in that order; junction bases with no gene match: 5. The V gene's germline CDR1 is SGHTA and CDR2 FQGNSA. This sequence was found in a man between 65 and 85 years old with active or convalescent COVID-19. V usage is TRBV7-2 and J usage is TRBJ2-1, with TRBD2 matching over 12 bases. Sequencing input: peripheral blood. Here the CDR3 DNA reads TGTGCCAGCAGCATACTAGCGGGGGGAAGCAATGAGCAGTTCTTC. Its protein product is CASSILAGGSNEQFF.